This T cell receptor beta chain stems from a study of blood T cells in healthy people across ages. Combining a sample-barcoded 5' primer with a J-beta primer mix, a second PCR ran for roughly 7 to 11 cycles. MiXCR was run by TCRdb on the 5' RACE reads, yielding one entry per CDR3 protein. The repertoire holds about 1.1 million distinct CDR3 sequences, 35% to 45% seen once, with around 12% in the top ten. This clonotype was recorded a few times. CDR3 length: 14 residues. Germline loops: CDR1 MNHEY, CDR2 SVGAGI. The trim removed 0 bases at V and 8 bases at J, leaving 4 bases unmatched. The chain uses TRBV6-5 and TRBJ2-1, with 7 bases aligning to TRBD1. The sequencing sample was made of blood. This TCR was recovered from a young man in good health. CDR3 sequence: CASSYSTGNDEQFF. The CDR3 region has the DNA TGTGCCAGCAGTTACTCGACAGGGAATGATGAGCAGTTCTTC.